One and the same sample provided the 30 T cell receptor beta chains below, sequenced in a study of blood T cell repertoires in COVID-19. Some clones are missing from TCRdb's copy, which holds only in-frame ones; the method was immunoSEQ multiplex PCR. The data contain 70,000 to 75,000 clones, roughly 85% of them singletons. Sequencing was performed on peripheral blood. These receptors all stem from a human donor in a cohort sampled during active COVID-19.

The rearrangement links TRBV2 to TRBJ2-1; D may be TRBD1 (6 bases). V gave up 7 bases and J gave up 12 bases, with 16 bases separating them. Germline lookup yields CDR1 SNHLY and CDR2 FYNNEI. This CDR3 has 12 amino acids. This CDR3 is CASTWDKGVQFF. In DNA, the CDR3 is TGTGCCAGCACCTGGGACAAAGGTGTGCAGTTCTTC.

Here the CDR3 DNA reads TGTGCCAGCAGTTTAGGTCCACTTAACTATGGCTACACCTTC. It specifies CASSLGPLNYGYTF. This chain links TRBV27 with TRBJ1-2; D call uncertain. V lost 2 bases and J lost 1, with 8 bases in between. Germline CDR1 MNHEY, CDR2 SMNVEV (reference sequence). The CDR3 runs 14 residues.

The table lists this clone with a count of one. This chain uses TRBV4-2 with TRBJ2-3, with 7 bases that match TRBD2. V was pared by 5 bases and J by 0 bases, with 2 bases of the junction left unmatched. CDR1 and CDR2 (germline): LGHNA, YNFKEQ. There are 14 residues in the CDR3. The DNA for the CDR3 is TGTGCCAGCAGCGTTAGCGGGAGCACAGATACGCAGTATTTT. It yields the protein CASSVSGSTDTQYF.

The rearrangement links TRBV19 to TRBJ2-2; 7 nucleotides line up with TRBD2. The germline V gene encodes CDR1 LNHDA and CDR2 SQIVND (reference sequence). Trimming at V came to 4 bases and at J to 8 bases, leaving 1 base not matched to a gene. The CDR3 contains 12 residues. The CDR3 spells CASSTSGGELFF. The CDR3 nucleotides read TGTGCCAGTAGTACTAGCGGAGGGGAGCTGTTTTTT. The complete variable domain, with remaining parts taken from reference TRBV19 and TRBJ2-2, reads DGGITQSPKYLFRKEGQNVTLSCEQNLNHDAMYWYRQDPGQGLRLIYYSQIVNDFQKGDIAEGYSVSREKKESFPLTVTSAQKNPTAFYLCASSTSGGELFFGEGSRLTVL.

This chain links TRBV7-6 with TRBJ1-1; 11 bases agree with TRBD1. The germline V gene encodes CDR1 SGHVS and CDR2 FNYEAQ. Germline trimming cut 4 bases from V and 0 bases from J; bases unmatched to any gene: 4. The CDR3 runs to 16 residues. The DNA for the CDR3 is TGTGCCAGCAGCTCGGGACAGGGGGGGATGAACACTGAAGCTTTCTTT. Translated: CASSSGQGGMNTEAFF. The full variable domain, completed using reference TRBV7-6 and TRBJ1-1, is GAGVSQSPRYKVTKRGQDVALRCDPISGHVSLYWYRQALGQGPEFLTYFNYEAQQDKSGLPNDRFSAERPEGSISTLTIQRTEQRDSAMYRCASSSGQGGMNTEAFFGQGTRLTVV.

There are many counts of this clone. CDR3 region: CSAGTEGSPLHF. The CDR3, as DNA: TGCAGCGCCGGGACAGAAGGATCACCCCTCCACTTT. The chain is built from TRBV29-1 and TRBJ1-6; TRBD1 agrees at 7 bases. This CDR3 has 12 amino acids. Trimming cost V 7 bases and J 10 bases; bases outside gene matches: 7. CDR1 SQVTM and CDR2 ANQGSEA come from the germline V gene.

CDR3 sequence: CASSTSLPSPTDTQYF. The CDR3, as DNA: TGTGCCAGTAGTACCTCCCTCCCGAGCCCCACAGATACGCAGTATTTT. This chain joins TRBV19 and TRBJ2-3; no firm D call. The germline V and J ends were trimmed by 4 bases and 2 bases, with 16 bases remaining between them. Germline CDR1 and CDR2: LNHDA and SQIVND (reference sequence). The CDR3 loop spans 16 amino acids.

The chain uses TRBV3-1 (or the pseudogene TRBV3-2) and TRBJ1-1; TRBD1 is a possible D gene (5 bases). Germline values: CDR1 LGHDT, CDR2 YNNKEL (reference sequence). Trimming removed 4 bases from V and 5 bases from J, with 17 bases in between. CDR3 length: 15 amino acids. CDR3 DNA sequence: TGTGCCAGCAGCCCAGAAGGCGGGGGGAAAACTGAAGCTTTCTTT. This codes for CASSPEGGGKTEAFF.

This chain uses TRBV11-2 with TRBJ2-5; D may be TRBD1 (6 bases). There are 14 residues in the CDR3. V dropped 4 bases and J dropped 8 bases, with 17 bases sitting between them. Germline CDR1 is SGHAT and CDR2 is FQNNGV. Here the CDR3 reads CASSSNRDPGTQYF. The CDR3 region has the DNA TGTGCCAGCAGCTCGAACAGGGACCCAGGTACCCAGTACTTC. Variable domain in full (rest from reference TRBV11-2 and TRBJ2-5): EAGVAQSPRYKIIEKRQSVAFWCNPISGHATLYWYQQILGQGPKLLIQFQNNGVVDDSQLPKDRFSAERLKGVDSTLKIQPAKLEDSAVYLCASSSNRDPGTQYFGPGTRLLVL.

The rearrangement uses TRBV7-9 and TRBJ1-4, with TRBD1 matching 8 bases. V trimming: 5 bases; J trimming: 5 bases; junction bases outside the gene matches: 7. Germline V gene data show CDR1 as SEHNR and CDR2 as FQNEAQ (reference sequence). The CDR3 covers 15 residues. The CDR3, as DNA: TGTGCCAGCAGCCCGGACAGGGCGAGGAATGAAAAACTGTTTTTT. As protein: CASSPDRARNEKLFF.

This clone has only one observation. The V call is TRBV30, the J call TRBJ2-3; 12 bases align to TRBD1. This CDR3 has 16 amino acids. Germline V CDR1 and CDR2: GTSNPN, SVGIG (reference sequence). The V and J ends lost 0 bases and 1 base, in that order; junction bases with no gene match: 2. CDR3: CAWSVGTGGGTDTQYF. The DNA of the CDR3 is TGTGCCTGGAGTGTAGGGACAGGGGGCGGCACAGATACGCAGTATTTT.

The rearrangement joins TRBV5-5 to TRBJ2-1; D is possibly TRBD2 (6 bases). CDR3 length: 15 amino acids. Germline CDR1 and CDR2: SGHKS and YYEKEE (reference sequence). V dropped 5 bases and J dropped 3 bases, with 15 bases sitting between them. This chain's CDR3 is CASSRLGGDYNEQFF. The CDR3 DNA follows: TGTGCCAGCAGTCGTTTGGGCGGGGACTACAATGAGCAGTTCTTC.

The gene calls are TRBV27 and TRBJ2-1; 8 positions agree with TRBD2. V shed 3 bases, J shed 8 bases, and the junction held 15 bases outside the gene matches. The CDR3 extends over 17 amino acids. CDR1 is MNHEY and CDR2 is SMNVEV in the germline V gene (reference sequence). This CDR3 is CASSFSSGRAYLDEQFF. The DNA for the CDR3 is TGTGCCAGCAGTTTCTCCTCCGGGAGGGCTTACCTTGATGAGCAGTTCTTC.

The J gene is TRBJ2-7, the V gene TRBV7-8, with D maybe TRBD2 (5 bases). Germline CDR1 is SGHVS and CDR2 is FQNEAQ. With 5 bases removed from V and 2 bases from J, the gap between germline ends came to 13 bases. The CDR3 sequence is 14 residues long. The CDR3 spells CASSPSGITYEQYF. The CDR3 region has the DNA TGTGCCAGCAGCCCCTCGGGAATAACCTACGAGCAGTACTTC. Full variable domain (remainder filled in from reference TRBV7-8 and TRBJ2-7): GAGVSQSPRYKVAKRGQDVALRCDPISGHVSLFWYQQALGQGPEFLTYFQNEAQLDKSGLPSDRFFAERPEGSVSTLKIQRTQQEDSAVYLCASSPSGITYEQYFGPGTRLTVT.

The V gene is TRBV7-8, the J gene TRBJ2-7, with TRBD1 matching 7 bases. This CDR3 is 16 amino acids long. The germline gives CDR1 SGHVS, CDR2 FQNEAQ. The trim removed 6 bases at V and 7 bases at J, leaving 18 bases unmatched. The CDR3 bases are TGTGCCAGCAGTGATAACAGGGGCCGCCCCTCCCGGGAGCAGTACTTC. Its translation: CASSDNRGRPSREQYF.

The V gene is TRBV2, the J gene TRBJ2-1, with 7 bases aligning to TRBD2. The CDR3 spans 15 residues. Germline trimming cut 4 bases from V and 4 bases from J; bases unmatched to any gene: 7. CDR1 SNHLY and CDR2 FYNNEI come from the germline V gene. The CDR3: CASSVSLAEYNEQFF. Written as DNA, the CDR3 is TGTGCCAGCAGTGTGAGCCTAGCGGAGTACAATGAGCAGTTCTTC.

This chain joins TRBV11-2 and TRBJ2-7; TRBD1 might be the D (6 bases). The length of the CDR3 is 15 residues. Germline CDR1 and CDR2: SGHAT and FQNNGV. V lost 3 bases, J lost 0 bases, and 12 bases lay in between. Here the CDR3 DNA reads TGTGCCAGCAGCTTTCGCCGACAGGACTCCTACGAGCAGTACTTC. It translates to CASSFRRQDSYEQYF.

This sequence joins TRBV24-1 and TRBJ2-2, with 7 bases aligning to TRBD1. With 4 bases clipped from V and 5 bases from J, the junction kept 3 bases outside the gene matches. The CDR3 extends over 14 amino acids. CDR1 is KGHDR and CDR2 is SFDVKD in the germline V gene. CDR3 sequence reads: CATSEGTVTGELFF. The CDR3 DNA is TGTGCCACCAGTGAGGGGACAGTAACCGGGGAGCTGTTTTTT.

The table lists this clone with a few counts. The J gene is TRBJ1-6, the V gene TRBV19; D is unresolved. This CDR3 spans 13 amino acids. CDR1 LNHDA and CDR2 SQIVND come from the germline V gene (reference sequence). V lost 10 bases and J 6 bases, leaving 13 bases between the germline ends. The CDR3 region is CATSLTGNSPLHF. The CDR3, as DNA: TGTGCCACTAGCCTGACGGGTAATTCACCCCTCCACTTT.

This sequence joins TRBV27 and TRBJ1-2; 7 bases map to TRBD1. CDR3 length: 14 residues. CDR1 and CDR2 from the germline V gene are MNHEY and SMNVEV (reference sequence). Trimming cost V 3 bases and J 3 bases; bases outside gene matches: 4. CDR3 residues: CASSFTGAHYGYTF. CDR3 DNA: TGTGCCAGCAGTTTTACAGGGGCTCACTATGGCTACACCTTC.

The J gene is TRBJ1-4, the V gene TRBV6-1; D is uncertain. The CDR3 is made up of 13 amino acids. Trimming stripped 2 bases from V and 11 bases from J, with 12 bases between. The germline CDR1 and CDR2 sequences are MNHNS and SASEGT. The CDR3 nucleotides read TGTGCCAGCAGTGAAAGCGGGGAAGGGAAACTGTTTTTT. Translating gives CASSESGEGKLFF.

The CDR3 DNA reads as TGTGCCAGCAGCCCCCGACTAGAGGGACCCCTCCACTTT. Protein product: CASSPRLEGPLHF. The chain couples TRBV14 to TRBJ1-6; D ambiguous. Trimming took off 4 bases at V and 12 bases at J, with 13 bases between the two ends. The CDR3 contains 13 residues. Germline V gives CDR1 SGHDN, CDR2 FVKESK.

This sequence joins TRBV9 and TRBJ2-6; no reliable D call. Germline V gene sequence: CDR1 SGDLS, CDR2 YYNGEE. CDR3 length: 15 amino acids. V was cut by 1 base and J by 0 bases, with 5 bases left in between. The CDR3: CASSVMSSGANVLTF. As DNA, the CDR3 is TGTGCCAGCAGCGTAATGAGCTCTGGGGCCAACGTCCTGACTTTC.

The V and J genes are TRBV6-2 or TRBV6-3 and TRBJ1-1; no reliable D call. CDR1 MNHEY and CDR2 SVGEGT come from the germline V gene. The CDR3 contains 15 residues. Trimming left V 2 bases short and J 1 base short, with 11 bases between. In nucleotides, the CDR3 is TGTGCCAGCAGTTACCGGTCCCCGCGGAACACTGAAGCTTTCTTT. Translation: CASSYRSPRNTEAFF.

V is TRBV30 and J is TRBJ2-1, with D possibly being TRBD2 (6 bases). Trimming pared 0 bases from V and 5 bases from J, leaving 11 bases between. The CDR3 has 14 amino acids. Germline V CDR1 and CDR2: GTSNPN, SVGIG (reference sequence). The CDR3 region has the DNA TGTGCCTGGAGTGTTGGCGGGACCCACAATGAGCAGTTCTTC. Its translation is CAWSVGGTHNEQFF.

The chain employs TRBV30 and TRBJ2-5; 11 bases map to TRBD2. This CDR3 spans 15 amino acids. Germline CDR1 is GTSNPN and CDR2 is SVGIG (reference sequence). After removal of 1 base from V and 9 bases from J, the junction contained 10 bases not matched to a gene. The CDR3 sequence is CAWSAVAGGEVAQYF. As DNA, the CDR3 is TGTGCCTGGAGTGCCGTAGCGGGGGGGGAGGTGGCCCAGTACTTC.

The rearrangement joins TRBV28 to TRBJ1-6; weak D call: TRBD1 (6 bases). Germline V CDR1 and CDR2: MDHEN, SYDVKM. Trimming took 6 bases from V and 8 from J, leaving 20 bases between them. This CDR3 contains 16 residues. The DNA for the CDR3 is TGTGCCAGCAGCGCGACCGGGACACGACCGGATTCACCCCTCCACTTT. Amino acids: CASSATGTRPDSPLHF.

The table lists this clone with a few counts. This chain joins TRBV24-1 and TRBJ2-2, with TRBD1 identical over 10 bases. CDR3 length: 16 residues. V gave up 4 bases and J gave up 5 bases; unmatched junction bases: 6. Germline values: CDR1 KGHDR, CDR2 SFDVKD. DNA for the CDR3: TGTGCCACCAGTGACCGGACAGGGGGTGAAACCGGGGAGCTGTTTTTT. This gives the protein CATSDRTGGETGELFF.

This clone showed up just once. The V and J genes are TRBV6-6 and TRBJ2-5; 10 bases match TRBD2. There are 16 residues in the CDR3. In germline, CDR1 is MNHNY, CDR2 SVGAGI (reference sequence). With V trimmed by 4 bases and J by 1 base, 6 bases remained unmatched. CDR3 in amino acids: CASSLGLAEAQETQYF. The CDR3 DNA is TGTGCCAGCAGTTTAGGACTAGCGGAAGCCCAAGAGACCCAGTACTTC.

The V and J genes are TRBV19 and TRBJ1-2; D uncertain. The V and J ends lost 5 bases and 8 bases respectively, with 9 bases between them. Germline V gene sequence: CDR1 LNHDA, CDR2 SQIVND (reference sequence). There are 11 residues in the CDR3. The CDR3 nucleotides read TGTGCCAGTAGTGTCCGGGGAGGCTACACCTTC. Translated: CASSVRGGYTF.